This TCR beta chain was captured in a study of blood T cell repertoires in COVID-19. Study at large: Donors in the United States, Italy and Spain gave samples during acute or convalescent COVID-19.

Trimming cost V 2 bases and J 3 bases, with 8 bases left between them. Germline loops: CDR1 MNHEY, CDR2 SVGAGI. CDR3 size: 13 residues. Enrollees, about 18 to 89 years old, lived in about two dozen US areas. A remark on this clone: Within the sample, other DNA sequences also encode this same CDR3.

Libraries were prepared by immunoSEQ multiplex PCR; TCRdb keeps only in-frame clonotypes and omits some of them. The sample has about 180,000 clones; roughly nine tenths are singletons. The source material was PBMCs or T cells enriched from blood (not recorded which). This sequence was found in a woman aged 40 to 50 with acute COVID-19. The chain uses TRBV6-5 and TRBJ2-7; possible D gene TRBD2, 6 bases. CDR3 in amino acids: CASSYRRGYEQYF. The CDR3 DNA sequence: TGTGCCAGCAGTTACAGGCGGGGCTACGAGCAGTACTTC.